The clone carrying this T cell receptor (beta chain) was counted between two and nine times. The antigen remains unidentified. This entry is derived from a study of molecular identifiers for immune sequencing clone quantification. Study-level findings and limits: More than 97% of effector molecules, versus under 1% of naive-cell molecules, belonged to clones above 20 RNA copies.

Bulk libraries came from a prior protocol with listed TCR primers. Each CDR3 protein is one row after TCRdb ran MiXCR on the PCR reads. The profile covers about 32,000 distinct CDR3 sequences, with about a fifth appearing a single time and under 1.3% taken by the ten largest. The sequence was collected from a human donor in good health. Some libraries in this study had Jurkat cell RNA spiked in. The sample consisted of naive CD8+ T cells from blood, with Jurkat cell RNA spiked in. Subset of the sample: FACS-sorted CD8+CD4-CCR7+CD45RA+ naive T cells.

The CDR3 bases are TGTGCCAGCAGTTACAGGGGACGGTATAATTCACCCCTCCACTTT. Its translation is CASSYRGRYNSPLHF. The V and J genes are TRBV6-5 and TRBJ1-6; D might be TRBD1 (5 bases). The germline V gene encodes CDR1 MNHEY and CDR2 SVGAGI. Trimming took 2 bases from V and 4 from J, leaving 9 bases between them. The length of the CDR3 is 15 residues.